The rows below give T cell receptor beta chains drawn from one sample of a study of shared T cell receptors in the human thymus. Using immunoSEQ multiplex PCR, the repertoire was profiled, and TCRdb retains in-frame clones only, with some absent. The repertoire has hundreds of thousands of clones, 70% to 90% of them found once; the top ten carry over 0.008%. This sample was shared with a second study, whose subject was human thymus T cells.

Sequences were obtained from thymocytes. These TCRs come from a boy under two years old with a congenital heart defect. Both conserved end residues are part of each CDR3. The order of the fields is CDR3 length, D gene, V gene, J gene, clone size, CDR3 DNA, CDR3 protein. The D gene is left open where the match is weak. For some rows the clone size is stated as once, few or many, or as a class when expanded; others skip it.

16	TRBD2	TRBV5-6	TRBJ2-7	.	TGTGCCAGCAGCTTGGAAAGCGGGAGAGGGTCCTACGAGCAGTACTTC	CASSLESGRGSYEQYF
17	TRBD1	TRBV27	TRBJ2-6	.	TGTGCCAGCAGCACAGGGGCGTTTATCTCTGGGGCCAACGTCCTGACTTTC	CASSTGAFISGANVLTF
17	TRBD1	TRBV5-6	TRBJ1-2	once	TGTGCCAGCAGCCAGGGGACAGGGGGCATTCTCAACTATGGCTACACCTTC	CASSQGTGGILNYGYTF
20	TRBD2	TRBV18	TRBJ2-4	.	TGTGCCAGCTCACAATCGGGGACAGTCTCTAGCGGGGGGCCCAAAAACATTCAGTACTTC	CASSQSGTVSSGGPKNIQYF
14	.	TRBV9	TRBJ2-4	.	TGTGCCAGCAGCGTAGGGGCCAGCCGTGACATTCAGTACTTC	CASSVGASRDIQYF
12	.	TRBV25-1	TRBJ2-5	.	TGTGCCAGCAGTGAATCGAGAGAGACCCAGTACTTC	CASSESRETQYF
16	.	TRBV30	TRBJ1-2	.	TGTGCCTGGAGTGTACAATACGGGTTTAACAACTATGGCTACACCTTC	CAWSVQYGFNNYGYTF
13	.	TRBV6-5	TRBJ2-1	.	TGTGCCAGCAGTTCAGGGGACTACAATGAGCAGTTCTTC	CASSSGDYNEQFF
15	TRBD1	TRBV5-5	TRBJ2-7	.	TGTGCCAGCAGCGGACAGGGGGCGCGTCCCTACGAGCAGTACTTC	CASSGQGARPYEQYF
15	TRBD1	TRBV18	TRBJ2-2	once	TGTGCCAGCTCGCGGACAGGGTCGGACACCGGGGAGCTGTTTTTT	CASSRTGSDTGELFF
15	TRBD1	TRBV28	TRBJ2-3	.	TGTGCCAGCAGTTTACATACAGGGGTTACAGATACGCAGTATTTT	CASSLHTGVTDTQYF
17	TRBD1	TRBV28	TRBJ1-5	.	TGTGCCAGCAGTTTATCGCGGGACAGGGGCGGCAATCAGCCCCAGCATTTT	CASSLSRDRGGNQPQHF
16	TRBD2	TRBV7-2	TRBJ2-7	.	TGTGCCAGCAGCCCTAGAGGTAGCGGGGATCCCTACGAGCAGTACTTC	CASSPRGSGDPYEQYF
15	TRBD1	TRBV6-6	TRBJ1-5	.	TGTGCCAGCAGTACCTTGGACAGGGGCAATCAGCCCCAGCATTTT	CASSTLDRGNQPQHF
16	TRBD2	TRBV4-1	TRBJ2-7	.	TGCGCCAGCAGCCAAGTCCCAGGGAGGGCGAACTACGAGCAGTACTTC	CASSQVPGRANYEQYF
17	.	TRBV4-3	TRBJ2-7	once	TGCGCCAGCAGCCAAGGCGTCGGCGGAGGGCGCTCCTACGAGCAGTACTTC	CASSQGVGGGRSYEQYF
16	TRBD2	TRBV5-1	TRBJ2-5	.	TGCGCCAGCAGGGAGCGGGGGGGCCTATTTCCAGAGACCCAGTACTTC	CASRERGGLFPETQYF
13	.	TRBV7-9	TRBJ1-5	.	TGTGCCAGCAGCGAGGGATATAATCAGCCCCAGCATTTT	CASSEGYNQPQHF
19	TRBD2	TRBV9	TRBJ2-3	.	TGTGCCAGCAGCGCTAGCGGGAGGGCCTTAGTTTCTGGGACAGATACGCAGTATTTT	CASSASGRALVSGTDTQYF
15	TRBD1	TRBV28	TRBJ2-7	.	TGTGCCAGCAGTACGCTCGGGACAGGGACCTACGAGCAGTACTTC	CASSTLGTGTYEQYF
14	.	TRBV6-1	TRBJ2-7	once	TGTGCCAGCAGTGACCCTTTCACCTCGGTCGAGCAGTACTTC	CASSDPFTSVEQYF
12	.	TRBV29-1	TRBJ1-1	.	TGCAGCGCTGATGGGGCGAGCACTGAAGCTTTCTTT	CSADGASTEAFF
13	.	TRBV7-6	TRBJ2-5	.	TGTGCCAGCAGCTTCTCGGGTGGAGAGACCCAGTACTTC	CASSFSGGETQYF
19	TRBD2	TRBV18	TRBJ2-1	.	TGTGCCAGCTCACGCACGGAATCTAGCGGGGGATTTTGGCACAATGAGCAGTTCTTC	CASSRTESSGGFWHNEQFF
14	TRBD1	TRBV28	TRBJ2-3	.	TGTGCCAGCAGTCCAGGACAGGGGGCTGATACGCAGTATTTT	CASSPGQGADTQYF
14	TRBD2	TRBV11-2	TRBJ2-7	.	TGTGCCAGCAGCTTAGCATGGACTAGCGGCGAGCAGTACTTC	CASSLAWTSGEQYF
19	TRBD2	TRBV29-1	TRBJ2-3	.	TGCAGCGTTGCCTCTTCTCCGGGACTAGCGGGAGGGCCTTCAGATACGCAGTATTTT	CSVASSPGLAGGPSDTQYF
16	.	TRBV5-6	TRBJ1-6	once	TGTGCCAGCAGCTTGGCTTCGGACGGGAATAATTCCCCCCTCCACTTT	CASSLASDGNNSPLHF
20	TRBD1	TRBV15	TRBJ1-1	.	TGTGCCACCAGCAGGACGGACAGGGGGCTAGTCAGAAGGGTGAACACTGAAGCTTTCTTT	CATSRTDRGLVRRVNTEAFF
13	.	TRBV9	TRBJ2-7	.	TGTGCCAGCAGCGTAGTCCAGACGGGCGAGCAGTACTTC	CASSVVQTGEQYF
17	.	TRBV28	TRBJ1-6	.	TGTGCCAGCAGTTCAGGGTCCGATGTCTCCTATAATTCACCCCTCCACTTT	CASSSGSDVSYNSPLHF
14	.	TRBV5-6	TRBJ2-5	.	TGTGCCAGCAAGCTTGGCGGCAGTATAGGGACCCAGTACTTC	CASKLGGSIGTQYF
14	.	TRBV18	TRBJ1-1	.	TGTGCCAGCTCACCCGGGAGAGGGGACACTGAAGCTTTCTTT	CASSPGRGDTEAFF
15	.	TRBV5-1	TRBJ2-7	.	TGCGCCAGCAGCTTGGGGAGCGGGCCCTCCTACGAGCAGTACTTC	CASSLGSGPSYEQYF
14	TRBD1	TRBV5-1	TRBJ2-7	.	TGCGCCAGCACTCCGGGGACAGGTTTGTACGAGCAGTACTTC	CASTPGTGLYEQYF
16	TRBD1	TRBV4-1	TRBJ1-5	.	TGCGCCAGCAGCCAAGAAGTGGGGACAGGGCTTCAGCCCCAGCATTTT	CASSQEVGTGLQPQHF
16	.	TRBV10-3	TRBJ1-2	.	TGTGCCATCAGTGAGTCGGATTGGGCCGCTAACTATGGCTACACCTTC	CAISESDWAANYGYTF
14	.	TRBV5-6	TRBJ1-2	.	TGTGCCAGCAGCTGGACAGCCCAAAACTATGGCTACACCTTC	CASSWTAQNYGYTF
19	TRBD2	TRBV27	TRBJ2-3	.	TGTGCCAGCAGTTTATCAGGGACTAGCGGTGACACTAGCACAGATACGCAGTATTTT	CASSLSGTSGDTSTDTQYF
14	.	TRBV9	TRBJ2-1	.	TGTGCCAGCAGCGTAGGTTGGTGGGGCGCTGAGCAGTTCTTC	CASSVGWWGAEQFF
17	.	TRBV19	TRBJ1-4	.	TGTGCCAGTAGTATAGGTCTCCGAGGTCGGTTTGATGAAAAACTGTTTTTT	CASSIGLRGRFDEKLFF
17	TRBD2	TRBV9	TRBJ2-1	once	TGTGCCAGCAGCGCGGGGACTAGCGGGAGGGGTAGGAATGAGCAGTTCTTC	CASSAGTSGRGRNEQFF
16	TRBD1	TRBV11-1	TRBJ2-7	.	TGTGCCAGCAGCTTAAGAGGACAGGTGAGCTCCTACGAGCAGTACTTC	CASSLRGQVSSYEQYF
16	TRBD2	TRBV4-1	TRBJ2-7	.	TGCGCCAGCAGCCAAGATTGGGCTAGCGGATCCTACGAGCAGTACTTC	CASSQDWASGSYEQYF
15	.	TRBV6-1	TRBJ1-2	.	TGTGTCAGCAACAATCGGACTGTGCCAAACTATGGCTACACCTTC	CVSNNRTVPNYGYTF
16	.	TRBV4-3	TRBJ1-3	.	TGCGCCAGCAGCCAAGAAAGGGGGATCTCTGGAAACACCATATATTTT	CASSQERGISGNTIYF
14	.	TRBV25-1	TRBJ2-1	.	TGTGCCAGCAGTGAATCCGCAGACAACAATGAGCAGTTCTTC	CASSESADNNEQFF
16	TRBD1	TRBV30	TRBJ2-5	.	TGTGCCTGGAGCGCTCCCGGGACAGGGGAGGAAGAGACCCAGTACTTC	CAWSAPGTGEEETQYF
15	TRBD1	TRBV13	TRBJ1-1	once	TGTGCCAGCAGCTTTAGTGGAACAGGGGATCGTGGAGCTTTCTTT	CASSFSGTGDRGAFF